This TCR beta chain was identified during a study of shared clonotypes between healthy human individuals. Overall study findings and caveats: Among non-shared clonotypes, generation probabilities were lower than among those shared by all four donors.

A word on this clone: The antigen is unknown.

Clones were read by immunoSEQ multiplex PCR, and TCRdb kept only the in-frame ones, dropping some. Of 2 million to 2.5 million clones in the sample, more than 85% are singletons; the top ten hold 0.39%. Germline loops: CDR1 MDHEN, CDR2 SYDVKM. V was trimmed by 8 bases and J by 8 bases, leaving 15 bases between them. CDR3 length: 13 residues. The sample comprised naive CD4+ T cells from PBMCs. Subset noted: CD45RA+ positively selected. The chain carries TRBV28 and TRBJ1-4; D is possibly TRBD1 (6 bases). The sequence was obtained from a young man in good health. Some clones in this sample may be carry-over from other donors' samples. DNA for the CDR3: TGTGCCAGCCGGACGACAGGAGGGGAAAAACTGTTTTTT. Its translation: CASRTTGGEKLFF. The whole variable domain, filled in from reference TRBV28 and TRBJ1-4, reads DVKVTQSSRYLVKRTGEKVFLECVQDMDHENMFWYRQDPGLGLRLIYFSYDVKMKEKGDIPEGYSVSREKKERFSLILESASTNQTSMYLCASRTTGGEKLFFGSGTQLSVL.